This T cell receptor (beta chain) stems from a study of CD8 T cells in ankylosing spondylitis. Study-wide results and caveats: Blood from ankylosing spondylitis patients appeared to carry a characteristic roughly eight-variant TCR beta motif.

The V and J ends lost 3 bases and 7 bases respectively, with 13 bases between them. This CDR3 has 13 residues. The germline V gene has CDR1 SGDLS and CDR2 YYNGEE. This clonotype appeared a few times. The antigen is undetermined. TCRdb re-derived calls from the 5' RACE reads in MiXCR, one entry per CDR3 protein. This sample yields some 700,000 distinct CDR3 sequences, of which roughly 19% are seen a single time; about 20% belongs to the top ten. The source is a male donor with ankylosing spondylitis. Sequencing used blood, either unsorted or a sorted T cell fraction (not recorded which). The chain employs TRBV9 and TRBJ1-2; D perhaps matches TRBD1 (5 bases). The CDR3 loop is CASSAQGNLGYTF. The CDR3 DNA reads TGTGCCAGCAGCGCTCAGGGAAACCTTGGCTACACCTTC.